A selection of T cell receptor beta chains follows, all from one sample in a study of T-cell memory formation after mild COVID-19. TCRdb reanalysed the 5' RACE reads using MiXCR and keeps one entry per CDR3 protein. The data contain about 350,000 distinct CDR3 sequences, around 13% of them singletons. The sample was PBMCs or a T cell subset sorted from them (not recorded which). The receptors here all came from a man aged 18 to 30 who had mild COVID-19 (a few samples of this study predate the infection). Cell type and time point are not known. The CDR3 runs from the conserved cysteine through the conserved F or W. The D gene is left open where the match is weak. Only some rows state a clone size, as once, few, many or a class for expanded clones.

15 TRBJ2-2 TRBD1 TRBV7-9 NA CASSYDRGFTGELFF TGTGCCAGCAGCTATGACAGGGGATTCACCGGGGAGCTGTTTTTT
18 TRBJ2-1 NA TRBV3-1 NA CARSQDWSGDFSYNEQFF TGTGCCAGAAGCCAAGACTGGTCGGGGGATTTCTCCTACAATGAGCAGTTCTTC
15 TRBJ1-2 TRBD1 TRBV4-3 few CASSRQGGQGDGYTF TGCGCCAGCAGCCGACAGGGAGGGCAGGGAGACGGCTACACCTTC
15 TRBJ2-7 TRBD2 TRBV20-1 NA CSARGLAGDSYEQYF TGCAGTGCTAGGGGACTAGCGGGGGATTCCTACGAGCAGTACTTC
17 TRBJ1-2 NA TRBV6-5 NA CASSYGTHRADNYGYTF TGTGCCAGCAGTTACGGGACGCACAGAGCCGACAACTATGGCTACACCTTC
14 TRBJ2-1 NA TRBV7-2 NA CASSPGLRGNEQFF TGTGCCAGCAGCCCGGGACTGCGGGGCAATGAGCAGTTCTTC
14 TRBJ2-2 TRBD1 TRBV7-2 NA CASRGTGRTGELFF TGTGCCAGCAGGGGGACAGGGCGCACCGGGGAGCTGTTTTTT
15 TRBJ1-4 NA TRBV7-9 NA CASSSREATNEKLFF TGTGCCAGCAGCTCTAGAGAAGCAACTAATGAAAAACTGTTTTTT
15 TRBJ1-5 NA TRBV19 few CASSPVGGGNQPQHF TGTGCCAGTAGTCCCGTAGGGGGAGGCAATCAGCCCCAGCATTTT
16 TRBJ2-2 NA TRBV4-2 few CASSSRVGILTGELFF TGTGCCAGCAGCTCACGGGTCGGGATCCTCACCGGGGAGCTGTTTTTT
15 TRBJ2-3 TRBD1 TRBV27 few CASRDWGTVTDTQYF TGTGCCAGCAGGGATTGGGGGACAGTCACAGATACGCAGTATTTT
16 TRBJ2-2 TRBD2 TRBV6-2/TRBV6-3 NA CASRPTSGGHTGELFF TGTGCCAGCAGACCGACTAGCGGGGGCCACACCGGGGAGCTGTTTTTT
15 TRBJ1-2 NA TRBV9 NA CASSAGTAHQYGYTF TGTGCCAGCAGCGCTGGGACGGCCCATCAATATGGCTACACCTTC
15 TRBJ2-7 TRBD1 TRBV5-1 NA CASSRSGTGSVEQYF TGCGCCAGCAGCCGTTCCGGGACAGGGTCTGTCGAGCAGTACTTC
15 TRBJ1-1 NA TRBV28 many CASSQADRYYTEAFF TGTGCCAGCAGTCAAGCGGACCGGTATTACACTGAAGCTTTCTTT
15 TRBJ2-5 TRBD1 TRBV4-1 NA CASSPLDRGRETQYF TGCGCCAGCAGCCCTCTGGACAGGGGGCGAGAGACCCAGTACTTC
15 TRBJ2-7 NA TRBV29-1 NA CSVEGDEEGFYEQYF TGCAGCGTTGAAGGGGACGAGGAGGGATTCTACGAGCAGTACTTC
16 TRBJ1-5 TRBD1 TRBV28 few CASSNLQGLSNQPQHF TGTGCCAGCAGTAACCTACAGGGGCTTAGCAATCAGCCCCAGCATTTT
14 TRBJ1-1 TRBD1 TRBV19 NA CASSIRQGLPEAFF TGTGCCAGTAGTATACGACAGGGGCTGCCTGAAGCTTTCTTT
14 TRBJ2-1 NA TRBV5-5 NA CASSPWVSYNEQFF TGTGCCAGCTCCCCATGGGTCTCATACAATGAGCAGTTCTTC
14 TRBJ2-1 NA TRBV2 many CASSFGGSRDEQFF TGTGCCTCCTCATTTGGAGGGAGTAGGGATGAGCAGTTCTTC
14 TRBJ1-2 NA TRBV5-8 few CASSSYPVASGYTF TGTGCCAGCAGCTCCTACCCTGTGGCCAGTGGCTACACCTTC
15 TRBJ1-1 TRBD1 TRBV4-2 NA CASSLEGQMNTEAFF TGTGCCAGCAGCCTAGAGGGACAGATGAACACTGAAGCTTTCTTT
12 TRBJ2-2 NA TRBV7-3 few CASSLTPGELFF TGTGCCAGCAGCTTAACCCCCGGGGAGCTGTTTTTT
16 TRBJ2-5 TRBD1 TRBV5-5 few CASSASRQGAQETQYF TGTGCCAGCAGCGCAAGCCGACAGGGGGCCCAGGAGACCCAGTACTTC
15 TRBJ1-1 NA TRBV3-1 NA CASSPLGQMNTEAFF TGTGCCAGCAGCCCCCTGGGACAAATGAACACTGAAGCTTTCTTT
14 TRBJ2-5 TRBD2 TRBV24-1 NA CATSYSGGGETQYF TGTGCCACCAGTTATAGCGGGGGAGGGGAGACCCAGTACTTC
16 TRBJ1-3 TRBD1 TRBV5-1 few CASSVNRGGSGNTIYF TGCGCCAGCAGCGTAAACAGGGGTGGCTCTGGAAACACCATATATTTT
15 TRBJ2-4 NA TRBV28 NA CASIPRGEAKNIQYF TGTGCCAGCATTCCGAGGGGGGAGGCCAAAAACATTCAGTACTTC
15 TRBJ2-1 NA TRBV12-5 NA CASGSDSSFYNEQFF TGTGCTAGTGGTTCGGACAGCTCCTTTTACAATGAGCAGTTCTTC
12 TRBJ2-3 TRBD1 TRBV29-1 few CSADRGPDTQYF TGCAGCGCTGACAGGGGGCCAGATACGCAGTATTTT
15 TRBJ1-3 TRBD1 TRBV7-2 many CASGRTGTGPNTIYF TGTGCCAGCGGCCGTACCGGGACAGGGCCCAACACCATATATTTT
15 TRBJ2-3 NA TRBV28 NA CASSLPGTTTDTQYF TGTGCCAGCAGTTTACCAGGGACCACCACAGATACGCAGTATTTT
15 TRBJ1-5 NA TRBV19 NA CASSIYDNYNQPQHF TGTGCCAGTAGTATTTATGATAACTACAATCAGCCCCAGCATTTT
15 TRBJ2-1 TRBD1 TRBV20-1 many CSARGTGGSYNEQFF TGCAGTGCTAGAGGGACAGGGGGCTCCTACAATGAGCAGTTCTTC
15 TRBJ1-1 TRBD1 TRBV20-1 few CSARVSDRENTEAFF TGCAGTGCTAGAGTATCGGACAGGGAGAACACTGAAGCTTTCTTT
16 TRBJ1-2 TRBD1 TRBV15 few CATSRDGRDSIYGYTF TGTGCCACCAGCAGAGATGGGCGGGACAGCATCTATGGCTACACCTTC
14 TRBJ2-6 NA TRBV10-3 NA CAISESVGANVLTF TGTGCCATCAGTGAGTCCGTCGGGGCCAACGTCCTGACTTTC
17 TRBJ2-1 TRBD2 TRBV24-1 NA CATSDPLRAGGYNEQFF TGTGCCACCAGTGATCCCTTAAGGGCGGGGGGGTACAATGAGCAGTTCTTC
17 TRBJ2-6 NA TRBV7-9 few CASSSLLQDSGANVLTF TGTGCCAGCAGCTCCCTCCTACAGGACTCTGGGGCCAACGTCCTGACTTTC
12 TRBJ2-6 NA TRBV20-1 many CSASSGANVLTF TGCAGTGCTAGCTCTGGGGCCAACGTCCTGACTTTC
14 TRBJ1-1 NA TRBV28 NA CASSFSGYHTEAFF TGTGCCAGCAGTTTCTCGGGCTATCACACTGAAGCTTTCTTT
13 TRBJ1-3 NA TRBV6-5 many CASSPEVGNTIYF TGTGCCAGCAGTCCAGAAGTTGGAAACACCATATATTTT
15 TRBJ1-1 NA TRBV5-1 NA CASSLAGGRITEAFF TGCGCCAGCAGCTTGGCCGGGGGTAGGATAACTGAAGCTTTCTTT
16 TRBJ2-3 NA TRBV5-1 NA CASTNGGLASTDTQYF TGCGCCAGCACCAATGGAGGGCTAGCGAGCACAGATACGCAGTATTTT
14 TRBJ2-5 TRBD2 TRBV20-1 few CSGNSGGAGETQYF TGCAGTGGCAATAGCGGGGGGGCAGGAGAGACCCAGTACTTC
14 TRBJ1-4 NA TRBV28 NA CASSSGGLSEKLFF TGTGCCAGCAGCTCCGGGGGGCTTAGTGAAAAACTGTTTTTT
13 TRBJ1-1 NA TRBV7-9 NA CASSYSWNTEAFF TGTGCCAGCAGCTACAGCTGGAACACTGAAGCTTTCTTT
14 TRBJ2-6 NA TRBV20-1 NA CSASPGSGANVLTF TGCAGTGCTAGCCCCGGCTCTGGGGCCAACGTCCTGACTTTC